This T cell receptor beta chain came from a study of blood T cell repertoires in COVID-19. As for the study in general: The United States, Italy and Spain provided the acute and convalescent COVID-19 samples.

Participants, about 18 to 90 years old, spanned under 30 US areas. Each participant's cohort was designated according to participant-reported clinical history. No more than 2 weeks before study entry, exposed participants had met a case of COVID-19. This clone has only one observation. TCRdb's table, derived via immunoSEQ multiplex PCR, lists solely in-frame clones and lacks some. Of 250,000 or so clones in the sample, 75% to 90% were seen once. The CDR3 sequence is 13 residues long. The germline CDR1 and CDR2 sequences are SGDLS and YYNGEE. Trimming shortened V by 3 bases and J by 3 bases, and 10 bases separated the two germline ends.

The TCR was taken from a woman aged 40 to 50 who had been exposed to COVID-19. The chain combines TRBV9 with TRBJ2-7, with a possible D match to TRBD2 (6 bases). The sequencing sample was made of PBMCs or T cells enriched from blood (not recorded which). In DNA form, the CDR3 reads TGTGCCAGCAGCGGGGACTTGGACTACGAGCAGTACTTC. It codes for CASSGDLDYEQYF.